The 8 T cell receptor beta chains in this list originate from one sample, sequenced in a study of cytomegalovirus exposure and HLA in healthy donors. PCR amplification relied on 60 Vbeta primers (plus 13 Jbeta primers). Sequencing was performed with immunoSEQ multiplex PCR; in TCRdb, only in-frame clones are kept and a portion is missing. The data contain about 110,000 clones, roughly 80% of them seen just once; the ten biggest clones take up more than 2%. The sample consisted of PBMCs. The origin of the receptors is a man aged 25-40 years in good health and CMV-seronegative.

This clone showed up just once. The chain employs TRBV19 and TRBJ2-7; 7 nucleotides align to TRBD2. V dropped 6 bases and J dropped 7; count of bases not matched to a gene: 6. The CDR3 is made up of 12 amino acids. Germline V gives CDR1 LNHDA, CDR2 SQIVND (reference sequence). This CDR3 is CASRLGGGEQYF. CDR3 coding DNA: TGTGCCAGTAGGTTGGGGGGAGGGGAGCAGTACTTC.

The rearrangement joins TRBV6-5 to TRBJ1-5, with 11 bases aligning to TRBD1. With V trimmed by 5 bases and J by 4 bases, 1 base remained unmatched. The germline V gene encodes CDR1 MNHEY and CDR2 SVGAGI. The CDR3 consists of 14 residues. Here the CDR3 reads CASSRDRGNQPQHF. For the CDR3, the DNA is TGTGCCAGCAGTCGGGACAGGGGGAATCAGCCCCAGCATTTT.

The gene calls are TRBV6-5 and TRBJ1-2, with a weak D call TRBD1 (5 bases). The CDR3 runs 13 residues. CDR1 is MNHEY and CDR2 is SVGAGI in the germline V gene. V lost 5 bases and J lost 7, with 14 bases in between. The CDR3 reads CASSPAEGLGYTF. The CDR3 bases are TGTGCCAGCAGTCCTGCGGAGGGGCTTGGCTACACCTTC.

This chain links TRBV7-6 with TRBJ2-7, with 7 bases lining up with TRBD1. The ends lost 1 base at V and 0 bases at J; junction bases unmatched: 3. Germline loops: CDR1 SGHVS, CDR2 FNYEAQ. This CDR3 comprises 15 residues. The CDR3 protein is CASSLDRGGSYEQYF. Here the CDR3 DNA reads TGTGCCAGCAGCTTAGACAGGGGTGGCTCCTACGAGCAGTACTTC. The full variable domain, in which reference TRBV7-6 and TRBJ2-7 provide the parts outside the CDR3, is GAGVSQSPRYKVTKRGQDVALRCDPISGHVSLYWYRQALGQGPEFLTYFNYEAQQDKSGLPNDRFSAERPEGSISTLTIQRTEQRDSAMYRCASSLDRGGSYEQYFGPGTRLTVT.

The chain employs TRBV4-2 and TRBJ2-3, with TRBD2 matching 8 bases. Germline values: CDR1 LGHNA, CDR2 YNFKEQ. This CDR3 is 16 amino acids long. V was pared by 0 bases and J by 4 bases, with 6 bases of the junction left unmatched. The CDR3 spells CASSQESRGVPDTQYF. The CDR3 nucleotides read TGTGCCAGCAGCCAAGAGTCGCGGGGGGTTCCAGATACGCAGTATTTT.

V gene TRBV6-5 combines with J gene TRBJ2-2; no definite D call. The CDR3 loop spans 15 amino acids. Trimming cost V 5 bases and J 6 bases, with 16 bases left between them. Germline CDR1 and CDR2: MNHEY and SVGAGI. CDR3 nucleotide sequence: TGTGCCAGCAGTCGCCACCATCTAGAGTCCGGGGAGCTGTTTTTT. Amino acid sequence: CASSRHHLESGELFF.

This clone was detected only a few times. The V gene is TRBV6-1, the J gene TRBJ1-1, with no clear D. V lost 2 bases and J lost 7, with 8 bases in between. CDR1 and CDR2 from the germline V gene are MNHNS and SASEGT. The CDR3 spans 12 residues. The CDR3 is CASSEPLSEAFF. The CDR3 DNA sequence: TGTGCCAGCAGTGAACCCCTCAGTGAAGCTTTCTTT.

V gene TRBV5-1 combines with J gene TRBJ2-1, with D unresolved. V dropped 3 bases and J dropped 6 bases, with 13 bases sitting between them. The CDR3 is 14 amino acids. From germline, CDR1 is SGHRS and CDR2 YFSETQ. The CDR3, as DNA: TGCGCCAGCAGCTCCGTAAGCTTCATCAATGAGCAGTTCTTC. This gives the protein CASSSVSFINEQFF.